This is a list of T cell receptor beta chains from one sample in a study of blood T cell repertoires in COVID-19. The assay was immunoSEQ multiplex PCR, and TCRdb's table has in-frame clones only and misses some. In the table there are some 320,000 clones, roughly 86% of which are singletons. The source material was peripheral blood. Source of these receptors: a woman between 50 and 59 years old who had recovered from COVID-19. Each CDR3 is given with its conserved first and last residue. Fields, in order: D gene, V gene, CDR3 length, J gene, clone size, CDR3 DNA, CDR3 protein. The D gene is left open where the match is weak. Size is omitted from some rows. Given values are once, few, many or a class for expanded clones.

D gene: -
V gene: TRBV5-3
CDR3 length: 15
J gene: TRBJ2-3
clone size: -
CDR3 DNA: TGTGCCAGAAGCCTAGGACTATCGCGCACAGATACGCAGTATTTT
CDR3 protein: CARSLGLSRTDTQYF

D gene: -
V gene: TRBV7-2
CDR3 length: 15
J gene: TRBJ2-7
clone size: -
CDR3 DNA: TGTGCCAGCAGCTCAAGGACCGGCGGGAACTACGAGCAGTACTTC
CDR3 protein: CASSSRTGGNYEQYF

D gene: -
V gene: TRBV29-1
CDR3 length: 13
J gene: TRBJ2-3
clone size: -
CDR3 DNA: TGCAGCGTTACAGCGGCAAGCACAGATACGCAGTATTTT
CDR3 protein: CSVTAASTDTQYF

D gene: -
V gene: TRBV28
CDR3 length: 13
J gene: TRBJ1-6
clone size: -
CDR3 DNA: TGTGCCAGCAGTTCTCGACTAAATTCACCCCTCCACTTT
CDR3 protein: CASSSRLNSPLHF

D gene: -
V gene: TRBV7-9
CDR3 length: 12
J gene: TRBJ1-1
clone size: once
CDR3 DNA: TGTGCCAGCAGCCTAATGAACACTGAAGCTTTCTTT
CDR3 protein: CASSLMNTEAFF

D gene: TRBD1
V gene: TRBV7-9
CDR3 length: 13
J gene: TRBJ2-7
clone size: -
CDR3 DNA: TGTGCCAGCACCGGGACAGGAGCTTACGAGCAGTACTTC
CDR3 protein: CASTGTGAYEQYF

D gene: TRBD2
V gene: TRBV28
CDR3 length: 16
J gene: TRBJ2-2
clone size: -
CDR3 DNA: TGTGCCAGCAGACTTTTCCTACCCGGGGGGACCGGGGAGCTGTTTTTT
CDR3 protein: CASRLFLPGGTGELFF

D gene: TRBD1
V gene: TRBV29-1
CDR3 length: 14
J gene: TRBJ2-5
clone size: -
CDR3 DNA: TGCAGCGCGACGACAGGGGGACACCAAGAGACCCAGTACTTC
CDR3 protein: CSATTGGHQETQYF

D gene: TRBD1
V gene: TRBV7-8
CDR3 length: 15
J gene: TRBJ1-6
clone size: many
CDR3 DNA: TGTGCCAGCAGCGCTGGGACAGGGCAGCAGTCACCCCTCCACTTT
CDR3 protein: CASSAGTGQQSPLHF

D gene: -
V gene: TRBV6-5
CDR3 length: 14
J gene: TRBJ1-5
clone size: -
CDR3 DNA: TGTGCCAGCAGTTACTCGAGGCACGCGGAGCCCCAGCATTTT
CDR3 protein: CASSYSRHAEPQHF

D gene: TRBD1
V gene: TRBV9
CDR3 length: 17
J gene: TRBJ2-3
clone size: -
CDR3 DNA: TGTGCCAGCAGCGTAGTATCGACAGGGTTACTTGCAGATACGCAGTATTTT
CDR3 protein: CASSVVSTGLLADTQYF

D gene: -
V gene: TRBV28
CDR3 length: 12
J gene: TRBJ2-7
clone size: once
CDR3 DNA: TGTGCCAGCAGTTTAAGCGAAGGAGAGCAGTACTTC
CDR3 protein: CASSLSEGEQYF

D gene: TRBD1
V gene: TRBV29-1
CDR3 length: 15
J gene: TRBJ1-2
clone size: once
CDR3 DNA: TGCAGCGTAGACCCCGGGACAGGGGGCAACTATGGCTACACCTTC
CDR3 protein: CSVDPGTGGNYGYTF

D gene: -
V gene: TRBV5-1
CDR3 length: 14
J gene: TRBJ2-7
clone size: -
CDR3 DNA: TGCGCCAGCAGCTTGGACCTATACTCCTACGAGCAGTACTTC
CDR3 protein: CASSLDLYSYEQYF

D gene: TRBD1
V gene: TRBV7-6
CDR3 length: 15
J gene: TRBJ2-2
clone size: -
CDR3 DNA: TGTGCCAGCAGCAGCGGGACAGGGTATAACGGGGAGCTGTTTTTT
CDR3 protein: CASSSGTGYNGELFF

D gene: -
V gene: TRBV28
CDR3 length: 12
J gene: TRBJ1-5
clone size: -
CDR3 DNA: TGTGCCAGCAGGGGCAGCAATCAGCCCCAGCATTTT
CDR3 protein: CASRGSNQPQHF

D gene: -
V gene: TRBV5-6
CDR3 length: 14
J gene: TRBJ2-3
clone size: -
CDR3 DNA: TGTGCCAGCAGCGCCGGGACTTCCACAGATACGCAGTATTTT
CDR3 protein: CASSAGTSTDTQYF

D gene: -
V gene: TRBV29-1
CDR3 length: 17
J gene: TRBJ2-2
clone size: -
CDR3 DNA: TGCAGCGTTTCTAAGGGAGGGGGGAGCGCGAACACCGGGGAGCTGTTTTTT
CDR3 protein: CSVSKGGGSANTGELFF

D gene: TRBD1
V gene: TRBV30
CDR3 length: 12
J gene: TRBJ2-7
clone size: -
CDR3 DNA: TGTGCCTGCCGGGACAGCTCCTACGAGCAGTACTTC
CDR3 protein: CACRDSSYEQYF

D gene: TRBD1
V gene: TRBV5-1
CDR3 length: 16
J gene: TRBJ1-4
clone size: -
CDR3 DNA: TGCGCCAGCAGCTTGGTAGGGACAGCAACTAATGAAAAACTGTTTTTT
CDR3 protein: CASSLVGTATNEKLFF

D gene: -
V gene: TRBV27
CDR3 length: 16
J gene: TRBJ2-6
clone size: -
CDR3 DNA: TGTGCCAGCAGTTTCCGTTCAGGGTCTGGGGCCAACGTCCTGACTTTC
CDR3 protein: CASSFRSGSGANVLTF

D gene: TRBD1
V gene: TRBV2
CDR3 length: 15
J gene: TRBJ1-5
clone size: -
CDR3 DNA: TGTGCCAGCAGTGGGACAGGCTACAACAATCAGCCCCAGCATTTT
CDR3 protein: CASSGTGYNNQPQHF

D gene: TRBD1
V gene: TRBV28
CDR3 length: 16
J gene: TRBJ1-4
clone size: -
CDR3 DNA: TGTGCCAGCAGCAACCGACGGACAGGGAAGGATGAAAAACTGTTTTTT
CDR3 protein: CASSNRRTGKDEKLFF

D gene: -
V gene: TRBV6-5
CDR3 length: 13
J gene: TRBJ1-4
clone size: -
CDR3 DNA: TGTGCCAGCAGTCTTGATGGGGAGAAAAAACTGTTTTTT
CDR3 protein: CASSLDGEKKLFF

D gene: TRBD1
V gene: TRBV2
CDR3 length: 15
J gene: TRBJ1-6
clone size: few
CDR3 DNA: TGTGCCAGCAGTGCCTCGACAGGGAATAATTCACCCCTCCACTTT
CDR3 protein: CASSASTGNNSPLHF

D gene: TRBD1
V gene: TRBV6-2/TRBV6-3
CDR3 length: 16
J gene: TRBJ1-1
clone size: once
CDR3 DNA: TGTGCCAGCAGTTATTGGTGGACAGGGTCGAACACTGAAGCTTTCTTT
CDR3 protein: CASSYWWTGSNTEAFF

D gene: -
V gene: TRBV6-2/TRBV6-3
CDR3 length: 16
J gene: TRBJ2-7
clone size: -
CDR3 DNA: TGTGCCAGCAGTTACTCGGGGGGAGGAAACCTGGACGAGCAGTACTTC
CDR3 protein: CASSYSGGGNLDEQYF

D gene: TRBD2
V gene: TRBV5-1
CDR3 length: 16
J gene: TRBJ2-2
clone size: -
CDR3 DNA: TGCGCCAGCAGCTCGGGACTAGCGGGAGTCAGCGGGGAGCTGTTTTTT
CDR3 protein: CASSSGLAGVSGELFF

D gene: -
V gene: TRBV19
CDR3 length: 13
J gene: TRBJ2-2
clone size: -
CDR3 DNA: TGTGCCAGTAGTATAGATCGGAGCGGGGAGCTGTTTTTT
CDR3 protein: CASSIDRSGELFF

D gene: TRBD1
V gene: TRBV27
CDR3 length: 18
J gene: TRBJ1-2
clone size: once
CDR3 DNA: TGTGCCAGCAGTTTAACCGGATATGTGGGACAGGTGAACTATGGCTACACCTTC
CDR3 protein: CASSLTGYVGQVNYGYTF

D gene: -
V gene: TRBV13
CDR3 length: 15
J gene: TRBJ2-3
clone size: -
CDR3 DNA: TGTGCCAGCAGCTCGAGGGCGGGAAACACAGATACGCAGTATTTT
CDR3 protein: CASSSRAGNTDTQYF

D gene: TRBD1
V gene: TRBV6-5
CDR3 length: 15
J gene: TRBJ1-5
clone size: -
CDR3 DNA: TGTGCCAGCAGTTCCCGGACAGGATCGAATCAGCCCCAGCATTTT
CDR3 protein: CASSSRTGSNQPQHF

D gene: -
V gene: TRBV6-5
CDR3 length: 14
J gene: TRBJ1-5
clone size: -
CDR3 DNA: TGTGCCACCTCAGACGGACAAACGAATCAGCCCCAGCATTTT
CDR3 protein: CATSDGQTNQPQHF